The entry below describes one TCR beta chain. What it binds is not known. The germline gives CDR1 SEHNR, CDR2 FQNEAQ (reference sequence). The CDR3 is made up of 16 amino acids. Trimming removed 2 bases from V and 2 bases from J, with 12 bases in between. Sequencing was performed with immunoSEQ multiplex PCR; in TCRdb, only in-frame clones are kept and a portion is missing. The sample yields around 80,000 clones, about 92% seen once. The data belong to a study of T cell responses to AZD1222 COVID-19 vaccine. Regarding the study as a whole: Baseline seropositives among AZD1222 recipients totaled only six or seven. Clonal diversity may have been underestimated in mostly white British donors.

This sequence was found in an adult who received the AZD1222 COVID-19 vaccine. The V call is TRBV7-9, the J call TRBJ2-2; D is uncertain. The sequencing used peripheral blood, collected 28 days after the second AZD1222 dose. CDR3 nucleotide sequence: TGTGCCAGCAGCTTAAAAGGCGGTACAAACACCGGGGAGCTGTTTTTT. It yields the protein CASSLKGGTNTGELFF.